Listed below are T cell receptor beta chains from one sample, sequenced in a study of blood T cell repertoires in COVID-19. Profiled with immunoSEQ multiplex PCR; TCRdb holds only in-frame clones, not every one. This table holds 280,000 or so clones, approximately 85% found once. What was sequenced was peripheral blood. These receptors all stem from a human donor in a cohort sampled during active COVID-19. Each CDR3 is given with its conserved first and last residue. D genes are given only for firm matches. A clone size is listed for some rows: how often the clone was seen (once, few, many), or a class if it is expanded.

j_call | v_call | d_call | clone_size | cdr3_nt | cdr3_aa
TRBJ2-7 | TRBV18 | - | - | TGTGCCAGCTCACCACGGCCAGTCTCCTACGAGCAGTACTTC | CASSPRPVSYEQYF
TRBJ1-2 | TRBV18 | TRBD1 | - | TGTGCCAGCTCACCACCGAAGGGACAGGACTGGTATGGCTACACCTTC | CASSPPKGQDWYGYTF
TRBJ2-1 | TRBV11-2 | - | once | TGTGCCAGCAGCCCAGAGGTTGGGTTCCATGAGCAGTTCTTC | CASSPEVGFHEQFF
TRBJ2-2 | TRBV6-4 | - | - | TGTGCCACGCGGGCTAGCCTAACCGGGGAGCTGTTTTTT | CATRASLTGELFF
TRBJ1-2 | TRBV25-1 | TRBD1 | - | TGTGCCAGCAGTCGCGACGGGGCAGGGGGCTCTAACTATGGCTACACCTTC | CASSRDGAGGSNYGYTF
TRBJ2-2 | TRBV24-1 | - | - | TGTGCCACCAGTGATTTGGGAGGGCTCCACACCGGGGAGCTGTTTTTT | CATSDLGGLHTGELFF
TRBJ2-1 | TRBV9 | - | - | TGTGCCAGCAGCGTTAGAGGCGGGCAAGGCAATGAGCAGTTCTTC | CASSVRGGQGNEQFF
TRBJ2-7 | TRBV5-1 | TRBD2 | - | TGCGCCAGCAGCTTGGAGATAGCTAGCGGGCCAAACGAGCAGTACTTC | CASSLEIASGPNEQYF
TRBJ2-7 | TRBV5-1 | TRBD2 | - | TGCGCCAGCAGCTCCCGTGGAGCGGGAGAATCCTACGAGCAGTACTTC | CASSSRGAGESYEQYF
TRBJ1-2 | TRBV19 | - | - | TGTGCCAGTAGTATCACTGGCTATGGCTACACCTTC | CASSITGYGYTF
TRBJ2-2 | TRBV7-9 | TRBD1 | - | TGTGCCAGCAGCCGACAGGGGGCCGGGGAGCTGTTTTTT | CASSRQGAGELFF
TRBJ1-3 | TRBV7-8 | - | - | TGTGCCAGCAGCTTAGTCGGTACAGGGAGCCCCATATATTTT | CASSLVGTGSPIYF
TRBJ1-1 | TRBV15 | - | - | TGTGCCACCAGCAGAGATATAAACACTGAAGCTTTCTTT | CATSRDINTEAFF
TRBJ2-1 | TRBV18 | TRBD2 | - | TGTGCCAGCTCACCCGGACTAGCGGACAATGAGCAGTTCTTC | CASSPGLADNEQFF
TRBJ2-1 | TRBV28 | TRBD2 | - | TGTGCCAGCAGTTTTCGGGGGGAGACAAGAAATGAGCAGTTCTTC | CASSFRGETRNEQFF
TRBJ2-7 | TRBV5-4 | - | - | TGTGCCAGCAGCTTGTGGGCAGGCCCTAACGAGCAGTACTTC | CASSLWAGPNEQYF
TRBJ2-5 | TRBV27 | - | - | TGTGCCAGCGGACTAACAAGACGGACCCAGTACTTC | CASGLTRRTQYF
TRBJ2-7 | TRBV28 | - | - | TGTGCCTGCGGCGGACAGCTTAACTACGAGCAGTACTTC | CACGGQLNYEQYF
TRBJ2-7 | TRBV9 | - | - | TGTGCCAGCAGCGTAGAAGGGAGCCCTCCCTACGAGCAGTACTTC | CASSVEGSPPYEQYF
TRBJ2-7 | TRBV3-1/TRBV3-2 | - | - | TGTGCCAGCAGCCTCAGCGGTTTTCCCTACGAGCAGTACTTC | CASSLSGFPYEQYF
TRBJ2-3 | TRBV7-8 | TRBD2 | once | TGTGCCAGCAGCAAGGGACTAGCGGGAGTCGCAGATACGCAGTATTTT | CASSKGLAGVADTQYF
TRBJ2-7 | TRBV28 | - | once | TGTGCCAGCGTGGCAACCTCCTACGAGCAGTACTTC | CASVATSYEQYF
TRBJ1-2 | TRBV2 | - | - | TGTGCCAGCGTACCGGCAGGGGTGGTTCTTGGCTACACCTTC | CASVPAGVVLGYTF
TRBJ2-1 | TRBV6-5 | TRBD2 | - | TGTGCCACTAGCGGGATGAGGGGAAATGAGCAGTTCTTC | CATSGMRGNEQFF
TRBJ2-1 | TRBV10-3 | TRBD2 | - | TGTGCCATCAGGGAAACCCCGACTAGCGGGAATGAGCAGTTCTTC | CAIRETPTSGNEQFF
TRBJ2-3 | TRBV11-3 | - | - | TGTGCCAGCAGCGCCGGGGGTACGGTAAGGGGCACAGATACGCAGTATTTT | CASSAGGTVRGTDTQYF
TRBJ1-4 | TRBV3-1/TRBV3-2 | - | - | TGTGCCAGCAGCAGCACCAGGGAAAAACTGTTTTTT | CASSSTREKLFF
TRBJ2-4 | TRBV3-1/TRBV3-2 | TRBD2 | - | TGTGCCAGCAGCCAAGAGGGGACTATAGCCAAAAACATTCAGTACTTC | CASSQEGTIAKNIQYF
TRBJ2-2 | TRBV15 | - | - | TGTGCCACCCAATACACCGGGGAGCTGTTTTTT | CATQYTGELFF
TRBJ2-3 | TRBV7-9 | - | - | TGTGCCAGCAGCTTGGAGCGGGTGGGCACAGATACGCAGTATTTT | CASSLERVGTDTQYF
TRBJ2-5 | TRBV7-6 | - | once | TGTGCCAGCAGCGTCGGTGCAAGCGGGACCCAGTACTTC | CASSVGASGTQYF
TRBJ2-7 | TRBV11-2 | - | - | TGTGCCAGCAGCTTGGGCACCGAGCAGTACTTC | CASSLGTEQYF
TRBJ2-3 | TRBV18 | TRBD1 | - | TGTGCCAGCTCCTTATCTCGGCCCGGGACAGGGGGCCCAGATACGCAGTATTTT | CASSLSRPGTGGPDTQYF
TRBJ1-3 | TRBV30 | - | - | TGTGCCTGGAGTGTAGAGCGTCGAACTGGAAACACCATATATTTT | CAWSVERRTGNTIYF
TRBJ2-3 | TRBV7-6 | TRBD2 | - | TGTGCCAGCAGCTTAGTTGCTAGCGGGGCTACGGATACGCAGTATTTT | CASSLVASGATDTQYF
TRBJ2-1 | TRBV19 | - | - | TGTGCCAGTACCCCAACAGGGGGAGGGCCGCAGGAGCAGTTCTTC | CASTPTGGGPQEQFF
TRBJ2-7 | TRBV29-1 | TRBD2 | - | TGCAGCGTTTTACCGGGACTAGGGACATACGAGCAGTACTTC | CSVLPGLGTYEQYF
TRBJ2-1 | TRBV10-2 | TRBD2 | - | TGCGCCAGCCTTCGGACTAGCGGGAATGATGAGCAGTTCTTC | CASLRTSGNDEQFF
TRBJ2-7 | TRBV5-1 | - | - | TGCGCCAGCAGCTTGGTTGGGCACGAGCAGTACTTC | CASSLVGHEQYF
TRBJ2-7 | TRBV6-1 | TRBD2 | - | TGTGCCAGCAGTGGCGTTACCGGGACTACCCTCTACGAGCAGTACTTC | CASSGVTGTTLYEQYF
TRBJ1-3 | TRBV7-9 | - | - | TGTGCCAGCACCCTGGGGAGCGTTGCCTCCTCTGGAAACACCATATATTTT | CASTLGSVASSGNTIYF
TRBJ2-1 | TRBV19 | TRBD2 | - | TGTGCCAGTAGTATTCTAGCGGGAGGGCCCGACTTGTATGAGCAGTTCTTC | CASSILAGGPDLYEQFF
TRBJ2-7 | TRBV6-6 | TRBD1 | - | TGTGCCAGCAGTTACAGGGGGCGGCCCTACGAGCAGTACTTC | CASSYRGRPYEQYF
TRBJ1-2 | TRBV18 | - | - | TGTGCCAGCTCACCTGTAGAGGCCCTTAACTATGGCTACACCTTC | CASSPVEALNYGYTF
TRBJ2-2 | TRBV7-2 | - | - | TGTGCCAGCAGCTTTCCCGACATCAGGGAGCTGTTTTTT | CASSFPDIRELFF
TRBJ2-2 | TRBV7-3 | TRBD2 | few | TGTGCCAGCAGCGGGGCGGGACTAGCGGGAGGACCGAACACCGGGGAGCTGTTTTTT | CASSGAGLAGGPNTGELFF
TRBJ1-2 | TRBV3-1/TRBV3-2 | - | - | TGTGCCAGCAGAGGCGCGGGGGTACAGCAAGGCTACACCTTC | CASRGAGVQQGYTF
TRBJ1-1 | TRBV27 | - | - | TGTGCCAGCAGCCCCCTTGAGGGCGCAAGGAACACTGAAGCTTTCTTT | CASSPLEGARNTEAFF
TRBJ1-5 | TRBV3-1/TRBV3-2 | TRBD1 | - | TGTGCCAGCAGCCTGACAGGGGGCGAGGGACAGCCCCAGCATTTT | CASSLTGGEGQPQHF
TRBJ2-1 | TRBV18 | TRBD2 | once | TGTGCCAGCTCAACACGGGAGGGCCGTTCCTACAATGAGCAGTTCTTC | CASSTREGRSYNEQFF
TRBJ1-2 | TRBV15 | TRBD1 | - | TGTGCCACCAGCCGATACACGATTCGACAGGGGAACTATGGCTACACCTTC | CATSRYTIRQGNYGYTF
TRBJ2-5 | TRBV6-5 | - | - | TGTGCCAGCAGTTACGGGGCTCGGCAAGAGACCCAGTACTTC | CASSYGARQETQYF
TRBJ2-5 | TRBV28 | - | once | TGTGCCAGCAGCTCCGGACAGCCCGGGCAAGAGACCCAGTACTTC | CASSSGQPGQETQYF
TRBJ2-1 | TRBV24-1 | - | - | TGTGCCACCAGTGACGGGTGGGCCTACAATGAGCAGTTCTTC | CATSDGWAYNEQFF
TRBJ1-5 | TRBV12-3/TRBV12-4 | - | - | TGTGCCAGCAGGAGACAGGACAATCAGCCCCAGCATTTT | CASRRQDNQPQHF
TRBJ1-4 | TRBV5-1 | TRBD1 | - | TGCGCCAGCGGTTTCCAAGGGGGCGTTAATGAAAAACTGTTTTTT | CASGFQGGVNEKLFF
TRBJ1-1 | TRBV19 | - | few | TGTGCCAGTAGTCTCCGGGAGATGAACACTGAAGCTTTCTTT | CASSLREMNTEAFF